The 10 T cell receptor beta chains below were found in one sample sequenced in a study of T cell changes during pregnancy in multiple sclerosis. The method was immunoSEQ multiplex PCR; TCRdb's version includes in-frame clones alone and lacks a portion of them. The sample carries some 38,000 clones, about 93% recorded once. Sequenced material: CD4+ T cells from peripheral blood mononuclear cells, taken in the second trimester of pregnancy. Source of these receptors: a female donor in good health, enrolled as a control in a pregnancy study.

The chain joins TRBV5-8 to TRBJ2-1, with D uncertain. V was shortened by 4 bases and J by 0 bases, with 14 bases between the two germline ends. There are 16 residues in the CDR3. Per the germline V gene, CDR1 is SGHTS and CDR2 is YDEGEE. The CDR3 sequence is CASSVGRQGSYNEQFF. The CDR3 nucleotides read TGTGCCAGCAGCGTGGGCAGGCAAGGCTCCTACAATGAGCAGTTCTTC. Complete variable domain (other parts from reference TRBV5-8 and TRBJ2-1): EAGVTQSPTHLIKTRGQQATLRCSPISGHTSVYWYQQALGLGLQFLLWYDEGEERNRGNFPPRFSGRQFPNYSSELNVNALELEDSALYLCASSVGRQGSYNEQFFGPGTRLTVL.

The chain uses TRBV7-9 and TRBJ1-3, with D unclear. With 5 bases removed from V and 4 bases from J, the gap between germline ends came to 15 bases. This CDR3 has 15 residues. Looked up from germline, CDR1 is SEHNR and CDR2 is FQNEAQ (reference sequence). The CDR3 loop reads CASSLRERRGNTIYF. The CDR3 nucleotides read TGTGCCAGCAGCCTCCGTGAACGGAGGGGAAACACCATATATTTT.

This sequence joins TRBV4-3 and TRBJ2-1; 8 bases agree with TRBD2. CDR3 length: 16 residues. Per germline, CDR1 LGHNA and CDR2 YSLEER. The V gene end was trimmed by 0 bases and the J gene end by 9 bases; junction bases not matched to a gene: 10. CDR3 residues: CASSQELAVSSGEQFF. CDR3 DNA sequence: TGCGCCAGCAGCCAAGAACTAGCGGTCTCAAGCGGTGAGCAGTTCTTC.

The chain joins TRBV2 to TRBJ1-2, with TRBD1 matching over 8 bases. Germline V CDR1 and CDR2: SNHLY, FYNNEI. V lost 1 base, J lost 3 bases, and 4 bases stayed unmatched. This CDR3 contains 15 residues. CDR3 bases: TGTGCCAGCAGTGAAGGGACAGGGCTCGACTATGGCTACACCTTC. This gives the protein CASSEGTGLDYGYTF.

V gene TRBV5-1 combines with J gene TRBJ2-7, with a weak D call TRBD2 (5 bases). Germline assignment: CDR1 SGHRS and CDR2 YFSETQ. The CDR3 has 16 residues. Trimming stripped 4 bases from V and 3 bases from J, with 20 bases between. CDR3 loop: CASSMDRGGEGYEQYF. In DNA form, the CDR3 reads TGCGCCAGCAGCATGGACCGGGGTGGGGAAGGCTACGAGCAGTACTTC.

In regard to this clone: The conserved closing phenylalanine or tryptophan is absent in this CDR3, likely reflecting a read error. It is unclear where the CDR3 begins or ends on the DNA, so no DNA is shown, and the CDR3 is as TCRdb lists it. This rearrangement joins TRBV14 to TRBJ1-1; TRBD1 is the table's D call, not checked against the DNA. CDR1 and CDR2 (germline): SGHDN, FVKESK. Including both end residues, the CDR3 is 10 amino acids long. CDR3 sequence reads: CASSLRTDSL.

V gene TRBV18 combines with J gene TRBJ1-1, with TRBD1 matching over 11 bases. The V segment lost 1 base and the J segment 4 bases; nucleotides outside the gene matches: 5. The CDR3 sequence is 16 residues long. Germline V CDR1 and CDR2: KGHSH, LQKENI. CDR3: CASSPQGTGGFTEAFF. CDR3 nucleotides: TGTGCCAGCTCACCACAGGGGACAGGGGGTTTCACTGAAGCTTTCTTT.

The rearrangement links TRBV19 to TRBJ1-1; TRBD1 is a possible D gene (6 bases). The CDR3 is made up of 15 amino acids. CDR1 is LNHDA, CDR2 SQIVND, per germline (reference sequence). V lost 3 bases, J lost 1 base, and 12 bases lay in between. CDR3 loop: CASSIGQGRNTEAFF. The CDR3 DNA reads TGTGCCAGTAGTATCGGCCAGGGGAGGAACACTGAAGCTTTCTTT.

The V gene is TRBV9, the J gene TRBJ2-2, with TRBD1 identical over 10 bases. From germline, CDR1 is SGDLS and CDR2 YYNGEE. V gave up 0 bases and J gave up 5 bases; unmatched junction bases: 4. The CDR3 is 16 residues long. The CDR3 sequence is CASSVVGTGVTGELFF. The CDR3 region has the DNA TGTGCCAGCAGCGTAGTAGGGACAGGGGTAACCGGGGAGCTGTTTTTT.

The chain employs TRBV5-1 and TRBJ1-4; TRBD1 matches at 7 bases. The CDR3 is made up of 16 amino acids. Trimming removed 4 bases from V and 3 bases from J; junction bases left unmatched: 9. Germline V gene lookup returns CDR1 SGHRS and CDR2 YFSETQ. The CDR3 protein is CASSTGTAQANEKLFF. Written as DNA, the CDR3 is TGCGCCAGCAGCACCGGGACAGCGCAAGCTAATGAAAAACTGTTTTTT.